The 15 T cell receptor beta chains below all came from one sample that was sequenced in a study of blood T cell repertoires in COVID-19. The table came from immunoSEQ multiplex PCR; TCRdb's copy has only in-frame clones and leaves some out. The sample carries hundreds of thousands of clones, about 90% recorded once. The material sequenced was PBMCs or T cells enriched from blood (not recorded which). The origin of the receptors is a man aged 35-49 years in a cohort exposed to, infected with or recovered from COVID-19 (not recorded which).

CDR3 coding DNA: TGTGCCAGCTCACCTGACAATGGAAACACCATATATTTT. It specifies CASSPDNGNTIYF. V and J are TRBV18 and TRBJ1-3; no reliable D call. There are 13 residues in the CDR3. V shed 3 bases and J shed 3 bases, with 6 bases lying between them. The germline CDR1 and CDR2 sequences are KGHSH and LQKENI. The entire variable domain, with the rest obtained from reference TRBV18 and TRBJ1-3, is as follows: NAGVMQNPRHLVRRRGQEARLRCSPMKGHSHVYWYRQLPEEGLKFMVYLQKENIIDESGMPKERFSAEFPKEGPSILRIQQVVRGDSAAYFCASSPDNGNTIYFGEGSWLTVV.

This clone occurred a few times. The rearrangement uses TRBV11-2 and TRBJ2-5; D is perhaps TRBD2 (6 bases). Germline values: CDR1 SGHAT, CDR2 FQNNGV. Trimming removed 2 bases at V and 4 bases at J, with 11 bases between. The CDR3 runs 14 residues. CDR3 protein: CASSLWEEGETQYF. CDR3 nucleotide sequence: TGTGCCAGCAGCTTATGGGAGGAGGGAGAGACCCAGTACTTC.

The table lists this clone with a count of one. The rearrangement joins TRBV30 to TRBJ1-6; 8 bases match TRBD1. This CDR3 is 14 amino acids long. Germline lookup yields CDR1 GTSNPN and CDR2 SVGIG (reference sequence). V was clipped by 2 bases and J by 7 bases; unmatched bases: 4. Here the CDR3 DNA reads TGTGCCTGGAGTTGGCAGGGGGCGAATTCACCCCTCCACTTT. Translated: CAWSWQGANSPLHF.

The chain is built from TRBV18 and TRBJ2-1, with TRBD2 identical over 11 bases. After removal of 0 bases from V and 7 bases from J, the junction contained 5 bases not matched to a gene. This CDR3 has 16 residues. Germline assignment: CDR1 KGHSH and CDR2 LQKENI. The CDR3 region is CASSPPSGLAGNEQFF. The CDR3 DNA is TGTGCCAGCTCACCACCGAGTGGACTAGCGGGTAATGAGCAGTTCTTC. Drawing the rest from reference TRBV18 and TRBJ2-1, the complete variable domain is NAGVMQNPRHLVRRRGQEARLRCSPMKGHSHVYWYRQLPEEGLKFMVYLQKENIIDESGMPKERFSAEFPKEGPSILRIQQVVRGDSAAYFCASSPPSGLAGNEQFFGPGTRLTVL.

There are a few counts of this clone. The V and J genes are TRBV7-9 and TRBJ1-2; maybe TRBD1 (5 bases). The CDR3 is 17 residues long. The germline CDR1 and CDR2 sequences are SEHNR and FQNEAQ (reference sequence). The V end was cut by 3 bases, the J end by 6 bases, with 23 bases between. The chain's CDR3 is CASSLRSHRRSADGYTF. CDR3 nucleotides: TGTGCCAGCAGCTTGCGGTCCCACAGGCGATCCGCGGATGGCTACACCTTC.

The chain joins TRBV6-4 to TRBJ2-3, with 7 bases lining up with TRBD2. The V segment lost 7 bases and the J segment 6 bases; nucleotides outside the gene matches: 4. The germline V gene encodes CDR1 MRHNA and CDR2 SNTAGT. The CDR3 is 12 residues long. CDR3 loop: CASTLLADTQYF. CDR3 DNA sequence: TGTGCCAGCACCTTACTAGCGGATACGCAGTATTTT.

The V gene is TRBV6-5, the J gene TRBJ1-3; 8 bases agree with TRBD1. CDR3 size: 15 residues. Trimming cost V 8 bases and J 2 bases; bases outside gene matches: 8. Per germline, CDR1 MNHEY and CDR2 SVGAGI. The CDR3 bases are TGTGCCAGCTTACTACAGACAGGGGCTGGAAACACCATATATTTT. Protein product: CASLLQTGAGNTIYF.

This clone was seen more than once but under ten times. The rearrangement uses TRBV11-3 and TRBJ2-3, with D perhaps matching TRBD1 (6 bases). V was shortened by 1 base and J by 3 bases, with 11 bases between the two germline ends. Germline V CDR1 and CDR2: SGHNT, YENEEA. The CDR3 is made up of 15 amino acids. CDR3 region: CASSLGQGRTDTQYF. The CDR3 DNA follows: TGTGCCAGCAGCTTAGGGCAGGGGCGAACAGATACGCAGTATTTT.

The chain employs TRBV7-9 and TRBJ2-7; 12 bases are a match to TRBD2. This CDR3 has 15 amino acids. Trimming took 5 bases from V and 3 from J; bases not matched to a gene: 5. The V gene's germline CDR1 is SEHNR and CDR2 FQNEAQ (reference sequence). CDR3 in DNA: TGTGCCAGCAGCCCGTGGGGACTAGCGGGCTACGAGCAGTACTTC. It is translated as CASSPWGLAGYEQYF.

The V and J genes are TRBV5-5 and TRBJ2-3; 11 bases match TRBD2. In germline, CDR1 is SGHKS, CDR2 YYEKEE (reference sequence). The CDR3 length is 15 residues. Unmatched junction bases numbered 4, after V lost 0 bases and J lost 7 bases. CDR3 loop: CASSLALAGGYTQYF. Written as DNA, the CDR3 is TGTGCCAGCAGCTTGGCTCTAGCGGGAGGTTATACGCAGTATTTT.

The chain combines TRBV28 with TRBJ1-2; a weak D match, TRBD1 (6 bases). Between the trimmed V and J ends, which lost 5 bases and 6 bases, there was a span of 10 bases. Germline CDR1 is MDHEN and CDR2 is SYDVKM. CDR3 size: 12 residues. CDR3 coding DNA: TGTGCCAGCAGTCAACAGGGTGATGGCTACACCTTC. Its protein is CASSQQGDGYTF.

The gene calls are TRBV4-1 and TRBJ1-3; D call uncertain. The germline CDR1 and CDR2 sequences are MGHRA and YSYEKL. The CDR3 extends over 18 amino acids. V lost 9 bases and J 0 bases, leaving 24 bases between the germline ends. The CDR3 spells CASSPLPDTLSSGNTIYF. As DNA, the CDR3 is TGCGCCAGTTCCCCCTTACCCGACACTTTGAGCTCTGGAAACACCATATATTTT.

This chain uses TRBV6-6 with TRBJ2-2; D is uncertain. V lost 4 bases and J 5 bases, leaving 11 bases between the germline ends. Germline-derived CDR1 and CDR2 are MNHNY and SVGAGI (reference sequence). There are 14 residues in the CDR3. This CDR3 reads CASSFISVTGELFF. The CDR3 DNA reads as TGTGCCAGCAGTTTTATTTCGGTAACCGGGGAGCTGTTTTTT.

The rearrangement joins TRBV3-1 (or the pseudogene TRBV3-2) to TRBJ1-1, with D unresolved. The CDR3 spans 13 residues. Trimming took 1 base from V and 0 from J, leaving 3 bases between them. Germline CDR1 is LGHDT and CDR2 is YNNKEL (reference sequence). The CDR3 DNA follows: TGTGCCAGCAGCCAAGTAGTGAACACTGAAGCTTTCTTT. Protein sequence: CASSQVVNTEAFF.

This sequence joins TRBV5-1 and TRBJ2-1; D ambiguous. The CDR3 runs to 15 residues. The V and J ends lost 3 bases and 2 bases respectively, with 12 bases between them. The V gene's germline CDR1 is SGHRS and CDR2 YFSETQ. The CDR3 loop reads CASSSTSTTYNEQFF. The CDR3 DNA reads TGCGCCAGCAGCTCAACTTCGACAACCTACAATGAGCAGTTCTTC. Full variable domain (missing parts from reference TRBV5-1 and TRBJ2-1): KAGVTQTPRYLIKTRGQQVTLSCSPISGHRSVSWYQQTPGQGLQFLFEYFSETQRNKGNFPGRFSGRQFSNSRSEMNVSTLELGDSALYLCASSSTSTTYNEQFFGPGTRLTVL.